This entry lists 14 T cell receptor beta chains sequenced from one sample in a study of blood T cells in healthy people across ages. Together with a sample-barcoded 5' primer, a J-beta primer mix was included in a second PCR lasting about 7 to 12 cycles. TCRdb called the 5' RACE reads again in MiXCR, with one record for every CDR3 protein. The sample carries about 1.1 million distinct CDR3 sequences, roughly two fifths recorded once. The sample comprised blood. The source of these receptors is a man aged 18 to 29 in good health.

This clonotype turned up a few times. Here the CDR3 reads CAISRGGHVYGYTF. In nucleotides, the CDR3 is TGTGCCATCAGTCGCGGGGGGCACGTCTATGGCTACACCTTC. The chain uses TRBV10-3 and TRBJ1-2, with D perhaps TRBD1 (6 bases). V was trimmed by 5 bases and J by 4 bases, leaving 14 bases between them. From germline, CDR1 is ENHRY and CDR2 SYGVKD. The CDR3 totals 14 residues.

As for this clonotype: One junction end disagrees with the germline gene, perhaps due to a read error. This chain joins TRBV2 and TRBJ2-3; possibly TRBD1 for D (5 bases). The germline gives CDR1 SNHLY, CDR2 FYNNEI. This CDR3 comprises 18 residues. The CDR3 is CASSVMRRTRTGTDAQYF. CDR3 sequence (DNA): TGTGCCAGCAGTGTAATGCGGAGAACGCGTACAGGCACAGATGCGCAGTATTTT. The variable domain in full, with the rest retrieved from reference TRBV2 and TRBJ2-3, is EPEVTQTPSHQVTQMGQEVILRCVPISNHLYFYWYRQILGQKVEFLVSFYNNEISEKSEIFDDQFSVERPDGSNFTLKIRSTKLEDSAMYFCASSVMRRTRTGTDAQYFGPGTRLTVL.

This chain connects TRBV2 to TRBJ2-7, with D uncertain. Germline V lookup: CDR1 SNHLY, CDR2 FYNNEI. Trimming cost V 3 bases and J 4 bases, with 7 bases left between them. The CDR3 has 12 residues. This chain's CDR3 is CASSDLRYEQYF. The CDR3 DNA reads TGTGCCAGCAGTGATTTACGGTACGAGCAGTACTTC.

This clonotype was picked up a small number of times. The rearrangement joins TRBV6-2 or TRBV6-3 to TRBJ1-2; D remains ambiguous. In germline, CDR1 is MNHEY, CDR2 SVGEGT. Trimming removed 5 bases at V and 4 bases at J, with 14 bases between. This CDR3 spans 14 amino acids. DNA of the CDR3: TGTGCCAGCAGTCAGGACTCGGCTCTCTATGGCTACACCTTC. Its protein product is CASSQDSALYGYTF.

This clonotype has a handful of counts. The junction does not match germline at one end; this may be a read error. The chain has TRBV10-3 and TRBJ1-5; possible D gene TRBD1, 5 bases. CDR3 size: 16 residues. Germline lookup yields CDR1 ENHRY and CDR2 SYGVKD. Written as DNA, the CDR3 is TGTGCCGTCAGTGAGTCGGGACTTCCGGGGGAACAGCCCCAGCATTTT. This codes for CAVSESGLPGEQPQHF.

With regard to this clonotype: Germline and junction disagree at one end, which may indicate a read error. The gene calls are TRBV4-3 and TRBJ2-5, with D perhaps matching TRBD1 (5 bases). Germline V gene sequence: CDR1 LGHNA, CDR2 YSLEER. The CDR3 extends over 19 amino acids. The CDR3 DNA is TGCGCCAGCAGCCAAGAGGGGTATTTCGACAGTTTACCCCAAGAGGCCCAGTACTTC. Translated, it gives CASSQEGYFDSLPQEAQYF.

The chain joins TRBV20-1 to TRBJ1-5; possible D gene TRBD1, 6 bases. Germline values: CDR1 DFQATT, CDR2 SNEGSKA (reference sequence). The CDR3 runs 17 residues. The V end lost 0 bases, the J end lost 2 bases, and 17 bases lay between the germline ends. The CDR3 bases are TGCAGTGCTAGAGATAGTAAGGGGGGGACGGGCAATCAGCCCCAGCATTTT. As protein: CSARDSKGGTGNQPQHF.

This rearrangement joins TRBV3-1 to TRBJ1-6; 9 bases are a match to TRBD1. V dropped 3 bases and J dropped 6; count of bases not matched to a gene: 6. Germline values: CDR1 LGHDT, CDR2 YNNKEL (reference sequence). The CDR3 is 16 amino acids. The CDR3 loop is CASSHRQGVTNSPLHF. For the CDR3, the DNA is TGTGCCAGCAGCCACCGACAGGGGGTAACTAATTCACCCCTCCACTTT. Complete variable domain (other parts from reference TRBV3-1 and TRBJ1-6): DTAVSQTPKYLVTQMGNDKSIKCEQNLGHDTMYWYKQDSKKFLKIMFSYNNKELIINETVPNRFSPKSPDKAHLNLHINSLELGDSAVYFCASSHRQGVTNSPLHFGNGTRLTVT.

This clonotype turned up a few times. The CDR3 region has the DNA TGCGCCAGCAGCTTGGAAGCGTGGACTGAAGCTTTCTTT. It yields the protein CASSLEAWTEAFF. The rearrangement uses TRBV5-1 and TRBJ1-1; D remains unclear. V lost 0 bases and J 5 bases, leaving 8 bases between the germline ends. Germline V gene lookup returns CDR1 SGHRS and CDR2 YFSETQ. The CDR3 is made up of 13 amino acids.

This clonotype was detected once. The V call is TRBV7-6, the J call TRBJ2-7; D is perhaps TRBD1 or TRBD2 (6 bases each). The CDR3 extends over 14 amino acids. Trimming took off 7 bases at V and 5 bases at J, with 18 bases between the two ends. The V gene's germline CDR1 is SGHVS and CDR2 FNYEAQ. The CDR3 DNA reads as TGTGCCAGCACCGAACATCTCGGGGGCGACGAGCAGTACTTC. Translating it yields CASTEHLGGDEQYF. The entire variable domain, with the rest obtained from reference TRBV7-6 and TRBJ2-7, is as follows: GAGVSQSPRYKVTKRGQDVALRCDPISGHVSLYWYRQALGQGPEFLTYFNYEAQQDKSGLPNDRFSAERPEGSISTLTIQRTEQRDSAMYRCASTEHLGGDEQYFGPGTRLTVT.

The sample holds a few counts of this clonotype. V and J are TRBV6-2 or TRBV6-3 and TRBJ1-5, with D unclear. Trimming shortened V by 6 bases and J by 4 bases, and 10 bases separated the two germline ends. CDR3 length equals 13 residues. Germline-derived CDR1 and CDR2 are MNHEY and SVGEGT. CDR3 amino acids: CASSRNTNQPQHF. For the CDR3, the DNA is TGTGCCAGCAGCCGGAACACGAATCAGCCCCAGCATTTT.

This chain connects TRBV7-9 to TRBJ1-5; D remains unclear. The length of the CDR3 is 12 residues. Per the germline V gene, CDR1 is SEHNR and CDR2 is FQNEAQ (reference sequence). Trimming left V 8 bases short and J 1 base short, with 6 bases between. The CDR3 DNA follows: TGTGCCAGCGAAGGGAGCAATCAGCCCCAGCATTTT. This gives the protein CASEGSNQPQHF.

CDR3 loop: CASSLSGQGVFF. In DNA form, the CDR3 reads TGTGCCAGCAGCCTCTCCGGACAAGGCGTGTTCTTC. The chain is built from TRBV12-3 or TRBV12-4 and TRBJ2-1, with a possible D match to TRBD1 (5 bases). The V end lost 6 bases, the J end lost 15 bases, and 18 bases lay between the germline ends. The CDR3 spans 12 residues.

The CDR3 region is CASSLGMDSRGYTF. CDR3 DNA: TGTGCCAGCAGTCTCGGAATGGACAGCCGTGGCTACACCTTC. This chain uses TRBV12-3 or TRBV12-4 with TRBJ1-2, with D tentatively TRBD1 (6 bases). V lost 5 bases, J lost 7 bases, and 17 bases lay in between. CDR3 length equals 14 residues.